The entry below describes one T cell receptor beta chain. Its specific antigen is unknown. No much larger clone is present one base from it, and per-base qualities are unavailable. Library method: the immunoSEQ multiplex PCR assay. TCRdb retrieved this table from immuneACCESS and kept in-frame rearrangements only. Not all clones are present; in checked studies, unresolved V genes account for under half, and no reason is known for the remainder. The sample profile shows around 17,000 clones; around 96% of them were found once. Approximately 0.97% of the sample belongs to the ten largest clones. The data were obtained in a study of T cell changes during pregnancy in multiple sclerosis (dated by TCRdb to between 2017 and 2020). In terms of the full investigation: The study examined how the T cell repertoire changed over the course of pregnancy in women with multiple sclerosis.

The germline ends are 4 bases apart after V is trimmed by 1 base and J by 3 bases. The CDR3 runs 13 amino acids, cysteine and phenylalanine included. Solely the CDR3 DNA is kept, with 39 bases framed from the first base. The germline V gene encodes CDR1 LNHDA and CDR2 SQIVND (reference sequence). Specimen: peripheral blood, collected in the third trimester of pregnancy. The origin of this receptor is a female donor with multiple sclerosis, enrolled in a pregnancy study. The rearranged segments are TRBV19 and TRBJ1-5, with no reliable assignment of the D segment. The sequenced DNA is TGTGCCAGTAGTATAGGTCACAATCAGCCCCAGCATTTT. Its translation is CASSIGHNQPQHF.